The 4 T cell receptor beta chains presented below share a single source sample, sequenced in a study of T cell repertoires in cytomegalovirus infection. TCRdb processed the reads anew with MiXCR; each CDR3 protein has one entry. This table has about 150,000 distinct CDR3 sequences, 23% appearing once. The sample taken for sequencing was PBMCs. The receptor set was obtained from a human donor in good health (CMV status not recorded). Some clones in this sample may be carry-over from other donors' samples.

This clonotype has ten or more counts. Here the CDR3 DNA reads TGTGCCAGCAGTTCTGAGATGAACACTGAAGCTTTCTTT. This encodes CASSSEMNTEAFF. The V gene is TRBV7-2, the J gene TRBJ1-1; D gene uncertain. The CDR3 length is 13 residues. Trimming shortened V by 6 bases and J by 0 bases, and 8 bases separated the two germline ends. Germline CDR1 is SGHTA and CDR2 is FQGNSA.

This clonotype appeared a few times. This chain links TRBV15 with TRBJ1-1, with 7 bases lining up with TRBD1. Trimming removed 4 bases from V and 7 bases from J; junction bases left unmatched: 9. This CDR3 has 14 amino acids. Germline-derived CDR1 and CDR2 are LNHNV and YYDKDF (reference sequence). The CDR3 here is CATSITGTAYEAFF. The CDR3, as DNA: TGTGCCACCAGCATCACCGGGACAGCTTATGAAGCTTTCTTT. Based on the CDR3 plus reference TRBV15 and TRBJ1-1, the full variable domain is DAMVIQNPRYQVTQFGKPVTLSCSQTLNHNVMYWYQQKSSQAPKLLFHYYDKDFNNEADTPDNFQSRRPNTSFCFLDIRSPGLGDTAMYLCATSITGTAYEAFFGQGTRLTVV.

The J gene is TRBJ2-7, the V gene TRBV15, with 9 bases lining up with TRBD1. Trimming took 5 bases from V and 1 from J; bases not matched to a gene: 3. The germline V gene encodes CDR1 LNHNV and CDR2 YYDKDF (reference sequence). The CDR3 has 14 residues. The CDR3 DNA follows: TGTGCCACCAGCGCCGGGACAGGGTCCTACGAGCAGTACTTC. This encodes CATSAGTGSYEQYF.

V and J are TRBV3-1 and TRBJ1-3, with 7 bases identical to TRBD1. Trimming took 4 bases from V and 0 from J; bases not matched to a gene: 9. The CDR3 loop spans 17 amino acids. Germline V gene sequence: CDR1 LGHDT, CDR2 YNNKEL (reference sequence). This CDR3 reads CASSRDSLGVSGNTIYF. CDR3 in DNA: TGTGCCAGCAGCCGGGACAGCCTCGGGGTCTCTGGAAACACCATATATTTT.